The present T cell receptor beta chain was sequenced within a study of identifying expanded T cells in peripheral blood. Regarding the study as a whole: Over two and four weeks, about 16 and 20 clones changed, versus approximately 1.2 between replicates.

No infections or other immune events were documented during collection. Clones were read by immunoSEQ multiplex PCR, and TCRdb kept only the in-frame ones, dropping some. The sample includes some 78,000 clones, 88% seen only once; the top ten take 19%. The CDR3 covers 15 residues. Trimming took 1 base from V and 6 from J, leaving 10 bases between them. Germline CDR1 is MNHEY and CDR2 is SMNVEV (reference sequence). Points on this clone: Its specificity is not known.

The receptor comes from a person aged 18-70 years in good health. The sample was blood. The chain joins TRBV27 to TRBJ1-6; D remains unclear. The CDR3 DNA reads as TGTGCCAGCAGTTTATTGATAGGGATTAATTCACCCCTCCACTTT. Translated, it gives CASSLLIGINSPLHF.